A selection of T cell receptor beta chains follows, all from one sample in a study of blood T cell repertoires in COVID-19. Data came from immunoSEQ multiplex PCR; TCRdb stores just in-frame clones and leaves some out. Altogether 130,000 or so clones are present, 86% being singletons, with the ten largest covering roughly an eighth. The sample taken for sequencing was peripheral blood. The receptors originated from a woman aged 70-85 years with COVID-19, enrolled during active disease. The CDR3 runs from the conserved cysteine through the conserved F or W. The D gene is left open where the match is weak. Only part of the rows carry a size: once, few, many, or a class if the clone is expanded.

cdr3_length,j_call,v_call,d_call,clone_size,cdr3_aa,cdr3_nt
15,TRBJ1-6,TRBV27,TRBD1,few,CASRGYRGHGSPLHF,TGTGCCAGCAGAGGGTACAGGGGGCACGGTTCACCCCTCCACTTT
15,TRBJ2-1,TRBV2,TRBD1,once,CASRVDSAGGNEQFF,TGTGCCAGCAGGGTTGACTCGGCAGGGGGCAATGAGCAGTTCTTC
11,TRBJ1-4,TRBV7-9,-,-,CASSSGGKLFF,TGTGCCAGCAGCTCGGGTGGAAAACTGTTTTTT
15,TRBJ2-1,TRBV7-8,TRBD2,-,CASSFSGGALVEQFF,TGTGCCAGCAGCTTTAGCGGGGGGGCCCTTGTTGAGCAGTTCTTC
16,TRBJ2-3,TRBV18,TRBD1,-,CASSPTPGTGTDTQYF,TGTGCCAGCTCACCTACCCCCGGGACAGGGACCGATACGCAGTATTTT
12,TRBJ2-3,TRBV10-1,-,-,CASSPDTDTQYF,TGCGCCAGCAGTCCCGACACGGATACGCAGTATTTT
15,TRBJ1-6,TRBV5-6,-,-,CASSSSPEDDSPLHF,TGTGCCAGCAGTTCGTCCCCCGAGGATGATTCACCCCTCCACTTT
16,TRBJ2-2,TRBV18,TRBD1,-,CASSPRGDRVTGELFF,TGTGCCAGCTCACCACGGGGAGACAGGGTCACCGGGGAGCTGTTTTTT
13,TRBJ2-3,TRBV29-1,-,-,CSVEVSSTDTQYF,TGCAGCGTTGAAGTTAGTAGCACAGATACGCAGTATTTT
13,TRBJ1-2,TRBV14,-,-,CASSQDTSYGYTF,TGTGCCAGCAGCCAAGATACATCCTATGGCTACACCTTC
14,TRBJ2-7,TRBV6-1,TRBD1,-,CASSDLTGVHEQYF,TGTGCCAGCAGTGATTTGACAGGGGTCCACGAGCAGTACTTC
16,TRBJ2-7,TRBV27,TRBD1,-,CASSFNSGTGGGEQYF,TGTGCCAGCAGTTTTAACTCCGGGACAGGGGGTGGTGAGCAGTACTTC
14,TRBJ1-6,TRBV2,-,-,CASGGGAGNSPLHF,TGTGCCAGCGGGGGGGGAGCAGGAAATTCACCCCTCCACTTT
16,TRBJ2-1,TRBV7-2,TRBD2,-,CASSLRSGTTLNEQFF,TGTGCCAGCAGCCTAAGGTCCGGGACTACGCTCAATGAGCAGTTCTTC